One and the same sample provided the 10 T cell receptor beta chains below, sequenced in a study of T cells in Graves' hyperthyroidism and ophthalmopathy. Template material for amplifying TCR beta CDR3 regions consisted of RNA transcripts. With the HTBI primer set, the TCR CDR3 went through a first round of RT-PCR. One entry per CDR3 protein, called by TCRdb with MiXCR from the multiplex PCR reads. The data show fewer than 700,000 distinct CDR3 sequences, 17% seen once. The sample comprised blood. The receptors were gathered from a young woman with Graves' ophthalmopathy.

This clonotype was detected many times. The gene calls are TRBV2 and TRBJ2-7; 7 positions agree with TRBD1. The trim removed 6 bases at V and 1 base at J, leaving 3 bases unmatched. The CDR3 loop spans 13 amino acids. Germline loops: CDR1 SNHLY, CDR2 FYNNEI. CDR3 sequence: CASRTGTSYEQYF. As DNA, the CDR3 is TGTGCCAGCAGGACAGGGACGTCCTACGAGCAGTACTTC. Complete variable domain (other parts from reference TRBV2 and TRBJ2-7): EPEVTQTPSHQVTQMGQEVILRCVPISNHLYFYWYRQILGQKVEFLVSFYNNEISEKSEIFDDQFSVERPDGSNFTLKIRSTKLEDSAMYFCASRTGTSYEQYFGPGTRLTVT.

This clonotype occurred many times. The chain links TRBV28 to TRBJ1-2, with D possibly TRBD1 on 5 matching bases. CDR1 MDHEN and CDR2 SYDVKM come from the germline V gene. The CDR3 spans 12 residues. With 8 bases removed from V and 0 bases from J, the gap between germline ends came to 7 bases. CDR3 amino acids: CASGQSNYGYTF. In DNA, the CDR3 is TGTGCCAGCGGACAATCTAACTATGGCTACACCTTC.

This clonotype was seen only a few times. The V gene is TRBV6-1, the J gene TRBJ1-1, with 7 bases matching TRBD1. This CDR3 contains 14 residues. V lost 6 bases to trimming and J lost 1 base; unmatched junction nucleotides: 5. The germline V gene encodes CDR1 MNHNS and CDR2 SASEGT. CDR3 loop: CASRRGQANTEAFF. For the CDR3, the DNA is TGTGCCAGCAGGAGGGGGCAGGCGAACACTGAAGCTTTCTTT.

The CDR3 bases are TGCAGCGTTGAAGATCTTTTTGGGACAGGGGATACCCAGGCTAATGAAAAACTGTTTTTT. Its translation: CSVEDLFGTGDTQANEKLFF. The rearrangement joins TRBV29-1 to TRBJ1-4; TRBD1 aligns across 10 bases. CDR1 is SQVTM and CDR2 is ANQGSEA in the germline V gene. The junction had 16 bases not matched to a gene; V was cut back by 0 bases and J by 3 bases. This CDR3 is 20 amino acids long.

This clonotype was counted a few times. CDR3 sequence: CASSLGEGYTF. The DNA of the CDR3 is TGTGCCAGCAGTTTGGGTGAAGGCTACACCTTC. The chain carries TRBV12-3 or TRBV12-4 and TRBJ1-2; no clear D. The CDR3 has 11 amino acids. Deletions cut 3 bases from V and 8 bases from J, with 7 bases between.

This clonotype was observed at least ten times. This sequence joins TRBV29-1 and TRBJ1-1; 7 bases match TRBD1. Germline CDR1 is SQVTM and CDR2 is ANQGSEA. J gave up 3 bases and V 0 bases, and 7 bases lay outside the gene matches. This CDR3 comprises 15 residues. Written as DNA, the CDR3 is TGCAGCGTTGAAGATTGGGACAGTACAGACACTGAAGCTTTCTTT. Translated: CSVEDWDSTDTEAFF.

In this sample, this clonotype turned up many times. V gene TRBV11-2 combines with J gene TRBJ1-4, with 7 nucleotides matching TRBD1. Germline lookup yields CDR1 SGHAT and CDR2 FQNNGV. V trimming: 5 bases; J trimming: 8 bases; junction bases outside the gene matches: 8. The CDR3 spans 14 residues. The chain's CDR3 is CASSPDRVGEKLFF. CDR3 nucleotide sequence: TGTGCCAGCAGCCCTGACAGGGTGGGGGAAAAACTGTTTTTT.

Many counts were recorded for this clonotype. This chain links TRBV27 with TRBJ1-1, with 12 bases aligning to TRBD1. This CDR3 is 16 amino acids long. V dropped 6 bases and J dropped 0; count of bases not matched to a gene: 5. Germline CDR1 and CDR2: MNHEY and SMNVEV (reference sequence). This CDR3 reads CASRKGQGAVNTEAFF. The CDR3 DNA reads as TGTGCCAGCAGGAAGGGACAGGGGGCCGTGAACACTGAAGCTTTCTTT.

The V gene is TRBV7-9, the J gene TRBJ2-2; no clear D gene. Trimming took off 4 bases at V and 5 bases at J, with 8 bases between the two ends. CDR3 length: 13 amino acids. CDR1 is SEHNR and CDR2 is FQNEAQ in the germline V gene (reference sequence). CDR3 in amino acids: CASSWLMTGELFF. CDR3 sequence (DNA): TGTGCCAGCAGCTGGCTCATGACCGGGGAGCTGTTTTTT.

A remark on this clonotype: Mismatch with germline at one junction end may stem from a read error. The CDR3 coding sequence is TGCGCCAGCAGCTTGGGGGGACAAGACTCTGGAAACACCATATATTTT. This codes for CASSLGGQDSGNTIYF. The chain uses TRBV5-5 and TRBJ1-3; D perhaps matches TRBD1 (6 bases). Germline CDR1 and CDR2: SGHKS and YYEKEE (reference sequence). The CDR3 length is 16 residues.